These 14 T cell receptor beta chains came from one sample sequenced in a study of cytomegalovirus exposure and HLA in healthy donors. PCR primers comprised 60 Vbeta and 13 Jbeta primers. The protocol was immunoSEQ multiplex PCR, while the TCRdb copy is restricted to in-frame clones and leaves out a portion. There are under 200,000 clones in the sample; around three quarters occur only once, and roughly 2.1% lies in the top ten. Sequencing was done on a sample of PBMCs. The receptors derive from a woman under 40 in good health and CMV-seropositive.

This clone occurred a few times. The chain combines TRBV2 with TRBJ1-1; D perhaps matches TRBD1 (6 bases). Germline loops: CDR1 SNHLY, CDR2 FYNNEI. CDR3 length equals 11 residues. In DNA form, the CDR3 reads TGTGCAGAACAGGGGAACACTGAAGCTTTCTTT. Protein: CAEQGNTEAFF.

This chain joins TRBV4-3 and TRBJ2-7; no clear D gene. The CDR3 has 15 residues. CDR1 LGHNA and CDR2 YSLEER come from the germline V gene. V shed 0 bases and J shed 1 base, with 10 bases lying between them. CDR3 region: CASSQDIGTSYEQYF. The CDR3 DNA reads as TGCGCCAGCAGCCAAGATATTGGCACGTCCTACGAGCAGTACTTC.

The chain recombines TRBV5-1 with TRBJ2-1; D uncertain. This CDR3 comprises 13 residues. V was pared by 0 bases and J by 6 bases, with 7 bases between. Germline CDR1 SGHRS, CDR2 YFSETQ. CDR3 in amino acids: CASSLGAFNEQFF. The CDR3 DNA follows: TGCGCCAGCAGCTTGGGGGCCTTCAATGAGCAGTTCTTC.

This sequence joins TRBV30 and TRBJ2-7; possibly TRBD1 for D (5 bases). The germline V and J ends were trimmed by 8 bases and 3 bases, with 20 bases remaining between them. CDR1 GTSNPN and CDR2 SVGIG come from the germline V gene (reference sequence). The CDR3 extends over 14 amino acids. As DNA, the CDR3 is TGTGCCACTCGCCGGTGGAAGGGGTTCTACGAGCAGTACTTC. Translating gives CATRRWKGFYEQYF. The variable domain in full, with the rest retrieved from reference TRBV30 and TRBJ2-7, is SQTIHQWPATLVQPVGSPLSLECTVEGTSNPNLYWYRQAAGRGLQLLFYSVGIGQISSEVPQNLSASRPQDRQFILSSKKLLLSDSGFYLCATRRWKGFYEQYFGPGTRLTVT.

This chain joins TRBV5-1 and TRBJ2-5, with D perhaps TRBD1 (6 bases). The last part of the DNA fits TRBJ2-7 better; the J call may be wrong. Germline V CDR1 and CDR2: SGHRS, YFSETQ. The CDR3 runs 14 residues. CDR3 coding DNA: TGCGCCAGCAGCTTGGGGGACACCCGCTACGAGCAGTACTTC. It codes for CASSLGDTRYEQYF.

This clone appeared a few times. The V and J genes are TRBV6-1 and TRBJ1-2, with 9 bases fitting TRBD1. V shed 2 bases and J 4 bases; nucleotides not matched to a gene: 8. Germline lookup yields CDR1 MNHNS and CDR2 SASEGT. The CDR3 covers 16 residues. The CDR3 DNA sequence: TGTGCCAGCAGTGAAAATGGGGACAGGGTGGGCTATGGCTACACCTTC. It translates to CASSENGDRVGYGYTF.

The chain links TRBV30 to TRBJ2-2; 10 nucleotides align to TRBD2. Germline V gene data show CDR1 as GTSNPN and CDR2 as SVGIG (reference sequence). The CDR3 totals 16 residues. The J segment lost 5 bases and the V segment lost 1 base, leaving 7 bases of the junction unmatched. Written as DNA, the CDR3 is TGTGCCTGGAGTGCGTCAGCTAGCGGGAGAACCGGGGAGCTGTTTTTT. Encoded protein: CAWSASASGRTGELFF.

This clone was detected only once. The CDR3 reads CASSDETGGVGYTF. In DNA, the CDR3 is TGTGCCAGCAGTGATGAGACAGGGGGCGTTGGCTACACCTTC. V and J are TRBV2 and TRBJ1-2, with 10 bases fitting TRBD1. Germline V gives CDR1 SNHLY, CDR2 FYNNEI. The CDR3 extends over 14 amino acids. Trimming at V came to 3 bases and at J to 7 bases, leaving 5 bases not matched to a gene. Using reference TRBV2 and TRBJ1-2 for the parts outside the CDR3, the full variable domain is EPEVTQTPSHQVTQMGQEVILRCVPISNHLYFYWYRQILGQKVEFLVSFYNNEISEKSEIFDDQFSVERPDGSNFTLKIRSTKLEDSAMYFCASSDETGGVGYTFGSGTRLTVV.

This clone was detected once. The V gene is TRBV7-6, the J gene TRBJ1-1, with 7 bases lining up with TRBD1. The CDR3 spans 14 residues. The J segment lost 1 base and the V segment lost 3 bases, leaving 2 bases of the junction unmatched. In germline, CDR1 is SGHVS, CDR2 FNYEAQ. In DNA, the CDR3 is TGTGCCAGCAGCTTGACAGGGTCGAACACTGAAGCTTTCTTT. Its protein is CASSLTGSNTEAFF.

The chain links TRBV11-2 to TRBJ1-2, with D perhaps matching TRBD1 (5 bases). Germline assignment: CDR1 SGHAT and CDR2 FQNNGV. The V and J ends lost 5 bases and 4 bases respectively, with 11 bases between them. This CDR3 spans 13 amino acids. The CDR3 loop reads CASSLGGTYGYTF. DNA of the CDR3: TGTGCCAGCAGCCTCGGGGGGACCTATGGCTACACCTTC.

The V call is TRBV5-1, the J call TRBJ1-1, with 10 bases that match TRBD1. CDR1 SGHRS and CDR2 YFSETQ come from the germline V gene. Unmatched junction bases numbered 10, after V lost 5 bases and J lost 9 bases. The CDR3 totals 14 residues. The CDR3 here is CASSYDATGGQAFF. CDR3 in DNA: TGCGCCAGCAGTTATGATGCGACAGGGGGCCAAGCTTTCTTT.

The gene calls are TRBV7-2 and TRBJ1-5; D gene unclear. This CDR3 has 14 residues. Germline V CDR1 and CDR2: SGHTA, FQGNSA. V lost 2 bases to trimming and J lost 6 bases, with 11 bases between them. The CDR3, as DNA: TGTGCCAGCAGCTTACTCTGGGAGGGTCAGCCCCAGCATTTT. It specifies CASSLLWEGQPQHF.

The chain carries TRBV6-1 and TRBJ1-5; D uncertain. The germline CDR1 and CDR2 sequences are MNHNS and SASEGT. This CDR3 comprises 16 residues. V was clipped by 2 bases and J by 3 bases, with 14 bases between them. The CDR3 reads CASSELGQDYNQPQHF. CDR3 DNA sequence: TGTGCCAGCAGTGAACTTGGCCAGGATTACAATCAGCCCCAGCATTTT.

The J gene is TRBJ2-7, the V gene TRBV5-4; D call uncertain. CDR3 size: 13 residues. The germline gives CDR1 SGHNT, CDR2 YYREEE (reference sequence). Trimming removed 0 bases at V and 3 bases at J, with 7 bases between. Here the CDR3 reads CASSLEDSYEQYF. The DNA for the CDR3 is TGTGCCAGCAGCTTGGAAGATAGCTACGAGCAGTACTTC.